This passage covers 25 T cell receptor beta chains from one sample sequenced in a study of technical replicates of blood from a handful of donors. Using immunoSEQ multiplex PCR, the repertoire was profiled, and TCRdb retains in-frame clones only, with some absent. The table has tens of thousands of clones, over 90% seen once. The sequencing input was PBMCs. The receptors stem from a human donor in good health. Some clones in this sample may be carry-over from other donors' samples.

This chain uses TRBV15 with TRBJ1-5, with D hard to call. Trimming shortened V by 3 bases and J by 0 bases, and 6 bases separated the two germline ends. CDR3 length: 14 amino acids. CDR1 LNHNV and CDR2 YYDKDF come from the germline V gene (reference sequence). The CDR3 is CATSSWLSNQPQHF. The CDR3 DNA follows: TGTGCCACCAGCAGTTGGCTTAGCAATCAGCCCCAGCATTTT.

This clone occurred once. The chain's CDR3 is CASSQTGVRNTEAFF. The CDR3 DNA sequence: TGTGCCAGCAGCCAAACAGGGGTAAGGAACACTGAAGCTTTCTTT. The gene calls are TRBV6-6 and TRBJ1-1; TRBD1 matches 7 bases. The CDR3 has 15 residues. Looked up from germline, CDR1 is MNHNY and CDR2 is SVGAGI (reference sequence). V shed 6 bases and J 1 base; nucleotides not matched to a gene: 8.

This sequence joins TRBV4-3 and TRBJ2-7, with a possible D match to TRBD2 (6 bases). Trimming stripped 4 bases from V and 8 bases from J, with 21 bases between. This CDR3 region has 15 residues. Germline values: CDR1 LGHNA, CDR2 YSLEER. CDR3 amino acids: CASSPFAGSLYQQYF. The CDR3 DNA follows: TGCGCCAGCAGCCCATTTGCCGGGAGCCTTTATCAGCAGTACTTC.

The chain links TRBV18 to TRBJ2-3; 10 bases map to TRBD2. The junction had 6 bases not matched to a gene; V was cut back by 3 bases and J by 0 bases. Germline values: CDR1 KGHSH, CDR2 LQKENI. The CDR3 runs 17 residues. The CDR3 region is CASSPLLAGVSTDTQYF. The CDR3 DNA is TGTGCCAGCTCACCGCTGCTAGCGGGGGTTAGCACAGATACGCAGTATTTT.

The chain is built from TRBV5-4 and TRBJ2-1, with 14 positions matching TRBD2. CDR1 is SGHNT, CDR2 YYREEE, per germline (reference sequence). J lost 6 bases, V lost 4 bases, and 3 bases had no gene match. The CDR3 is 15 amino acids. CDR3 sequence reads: CASSRLAGGLNEQFF. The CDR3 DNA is TGTGCCAGCAGCAGACTAGCGGGAGGGCTCAATGAGCAGTTCTTC. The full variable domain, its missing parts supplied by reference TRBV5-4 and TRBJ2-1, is ETGVTQSPTHLIKTRGQQVTLRCSSQSGHNTVSWYQQALGQGPQFIFQYYREEENGRGNFPPRFSGLQFPNYSSELNVNALELDDSALYLCASSRLAGGLNEQFFGPGTRLTVL.

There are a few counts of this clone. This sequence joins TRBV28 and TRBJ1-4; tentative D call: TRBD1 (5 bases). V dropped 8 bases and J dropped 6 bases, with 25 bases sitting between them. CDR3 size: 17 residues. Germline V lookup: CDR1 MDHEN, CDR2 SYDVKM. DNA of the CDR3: TGTGCCAGCCGTCCCTGGGGCGATGTAGGGGTGGATGAAAAACTGTTTTTT. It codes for CASRPWGDVGVDEKLFF.

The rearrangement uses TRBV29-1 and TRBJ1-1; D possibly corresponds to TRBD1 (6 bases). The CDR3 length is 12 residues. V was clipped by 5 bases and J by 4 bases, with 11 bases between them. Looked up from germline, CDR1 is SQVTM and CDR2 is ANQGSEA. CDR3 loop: CSVQGMSTEAFF. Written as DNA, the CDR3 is TGCAGCGTTCAGGGGATGAGCACTGAAGCTTTCTTT.

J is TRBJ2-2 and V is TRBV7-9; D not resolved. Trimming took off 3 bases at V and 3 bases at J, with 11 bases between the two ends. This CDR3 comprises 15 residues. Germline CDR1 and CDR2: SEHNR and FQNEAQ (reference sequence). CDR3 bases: TGTGCCAGCAGCTTGTTACAGAGAGACACCGGGGAGCTGTTTTTT. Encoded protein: CASSLLQRDTGELFF.

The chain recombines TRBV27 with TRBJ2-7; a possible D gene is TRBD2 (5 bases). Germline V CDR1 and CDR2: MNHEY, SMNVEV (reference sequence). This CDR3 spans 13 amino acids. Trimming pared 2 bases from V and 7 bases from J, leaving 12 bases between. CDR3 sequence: CASSLTNPGEQYF. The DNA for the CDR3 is TGTGCCAGCAGTTTAACGAACCCGGGGGAGCAGTACTTC.

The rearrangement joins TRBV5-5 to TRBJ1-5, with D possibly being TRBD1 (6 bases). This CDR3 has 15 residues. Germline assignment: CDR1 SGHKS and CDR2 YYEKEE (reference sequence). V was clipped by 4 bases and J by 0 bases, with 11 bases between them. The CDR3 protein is CASSLQGNSNQPQHF. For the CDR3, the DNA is TGTGCCAGCAGCCTCCAGGGGAATAGCAATCAGCCCCAGCATTTT.

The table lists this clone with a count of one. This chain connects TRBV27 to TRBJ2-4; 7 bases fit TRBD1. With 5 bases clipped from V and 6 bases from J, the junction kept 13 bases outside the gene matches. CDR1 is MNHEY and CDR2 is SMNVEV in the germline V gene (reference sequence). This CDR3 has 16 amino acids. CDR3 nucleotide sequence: TGTGCCAGCAGTCTCATACGACAGGGCAAAAGAAACATTCAGTACTTC. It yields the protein CASSLIRQGKRNIQYF.

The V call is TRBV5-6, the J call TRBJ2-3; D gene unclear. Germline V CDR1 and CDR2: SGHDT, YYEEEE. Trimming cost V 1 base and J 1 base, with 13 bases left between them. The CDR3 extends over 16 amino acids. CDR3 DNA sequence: TGTGCCAGCAGCTTGCTATCAGACTTGGGCACAGATACGCAGTATTTT. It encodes CASSLLSDLGTDTQYF.

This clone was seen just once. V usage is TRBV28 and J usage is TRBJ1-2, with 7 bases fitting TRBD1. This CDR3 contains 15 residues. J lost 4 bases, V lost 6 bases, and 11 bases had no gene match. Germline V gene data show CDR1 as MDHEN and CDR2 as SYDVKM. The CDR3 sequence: CASSSPGQKTYGYTF. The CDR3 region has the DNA TGTGCCAGCAGCTCCCCGGGACAGAAAACCTATGGCTACACCTTC.

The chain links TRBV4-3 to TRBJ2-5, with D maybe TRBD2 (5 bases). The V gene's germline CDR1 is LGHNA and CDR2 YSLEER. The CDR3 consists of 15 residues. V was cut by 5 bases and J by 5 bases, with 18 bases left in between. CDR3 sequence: CASSTSYGGRETQYF. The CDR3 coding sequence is TGCGCCAGCAGCACCTCATACGGAGGCAGGGAGACCCAGTACTTC.

Written as DNA, the CDR3 is TGTGCCATCAGTTCTACAGGGGGAACAACTAATGAAAAACTGTTTTTT. Protein sequence: CAISSTGGTTNEKLFF. The gene calls are TRBV10-3 and TRBJ1-4; TRBD1 aligns across 8 bases. The CDR3 totals 16 residues. The junction had 5 bases not matched to a gene; V was cut back by 5 bases and J by 0 bases. Germline CDR1 and CDR2: ENHRY and SYGVKD.

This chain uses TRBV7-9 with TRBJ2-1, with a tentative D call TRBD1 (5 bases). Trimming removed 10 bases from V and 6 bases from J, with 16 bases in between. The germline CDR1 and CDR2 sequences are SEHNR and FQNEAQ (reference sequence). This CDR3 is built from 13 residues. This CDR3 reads CAIIPLGLNEQFF. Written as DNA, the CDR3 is TGTGCCATCATTCCATTGGGGCTCAATGAGCAGTTCTTC.

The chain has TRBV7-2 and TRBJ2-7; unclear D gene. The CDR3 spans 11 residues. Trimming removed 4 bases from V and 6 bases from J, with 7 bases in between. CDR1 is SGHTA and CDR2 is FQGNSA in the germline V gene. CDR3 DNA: TGTGCCAGCAGCTCCTCTTTCGAGCAGTACTTC. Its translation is CASSSSFEQYF.

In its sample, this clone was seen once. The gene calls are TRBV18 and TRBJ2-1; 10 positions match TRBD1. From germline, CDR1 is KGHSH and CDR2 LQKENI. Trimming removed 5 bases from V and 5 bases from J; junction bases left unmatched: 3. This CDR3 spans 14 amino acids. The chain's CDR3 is CASSLGTGDNEQFF. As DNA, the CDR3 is TGTGCCAGCTCATTAGGGACAGGGGACAATGAGCAGTTCTTC.

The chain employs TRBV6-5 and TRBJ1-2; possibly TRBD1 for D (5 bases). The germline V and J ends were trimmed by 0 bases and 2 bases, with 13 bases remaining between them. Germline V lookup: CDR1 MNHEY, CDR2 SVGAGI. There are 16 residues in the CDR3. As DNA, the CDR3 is TGTGCCAGCAGTTACTCTTCAGGTCGGGGGAACTATGGCTACACCTTC. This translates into CASSYSSGRGNYGYTF.

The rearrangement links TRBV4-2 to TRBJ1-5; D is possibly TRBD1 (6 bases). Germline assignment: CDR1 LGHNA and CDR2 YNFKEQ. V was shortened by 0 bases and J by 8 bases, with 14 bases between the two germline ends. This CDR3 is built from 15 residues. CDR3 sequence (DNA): TGTGCCAGCAGCCAAGAATTAGCAGGGGTAGAGCCCCAGCATTTT. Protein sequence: CASSQELAGVEPQHF.

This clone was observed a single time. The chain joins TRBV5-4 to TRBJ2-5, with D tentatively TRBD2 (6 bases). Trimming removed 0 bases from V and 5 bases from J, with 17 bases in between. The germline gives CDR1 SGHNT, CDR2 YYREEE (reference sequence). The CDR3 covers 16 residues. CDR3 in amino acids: CASSLATAGWGETQYF. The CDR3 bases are TGTGCCAGCAGCTTGGCGACGGCGGGGTGGGGGGAGACCCAGTACTTC.

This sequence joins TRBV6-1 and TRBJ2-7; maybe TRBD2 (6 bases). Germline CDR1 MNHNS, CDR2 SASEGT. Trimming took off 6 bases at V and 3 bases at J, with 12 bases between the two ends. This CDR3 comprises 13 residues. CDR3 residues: CASRPGLYYEQYF. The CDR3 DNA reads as TGTGCCAGCAGGCCGGGACTTTACTACGAGCAGTACTTC.

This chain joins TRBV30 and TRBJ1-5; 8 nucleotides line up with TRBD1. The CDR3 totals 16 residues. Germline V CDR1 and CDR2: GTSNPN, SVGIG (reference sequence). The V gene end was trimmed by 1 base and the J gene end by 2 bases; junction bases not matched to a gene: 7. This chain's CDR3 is CAWSGSGTGGNQPQHF. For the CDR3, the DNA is TGTGCCTGGAGTGGGTCCGGGACAGGAGGCAATCAGCCCCAGCATTTT.

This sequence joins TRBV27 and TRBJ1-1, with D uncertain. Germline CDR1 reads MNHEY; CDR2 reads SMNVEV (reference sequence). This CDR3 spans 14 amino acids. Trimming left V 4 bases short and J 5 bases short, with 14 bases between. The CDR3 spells CASSSLEGKTEAFF. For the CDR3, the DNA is TGTGCCAGCAGTTCCTTAGAGGGTAAAACTGAAGCTTTCTTT.

The chain's CDR3 is CASSLERAGGRSGPRGEQFF. The DNA of the CDR3 is TGTGCCAGCAGCTTAGAAAGAGCGGGGGGGCGATCGGGGCCCCGGGGTGAGCAGTTCTTC. The chain carries TRBV11-2 and TRBJ2-1; 10 bases are shared with TRBD2. This CDR3 comprises 20 residues. V shed 0 bases, J shed 9 bases, and the junction held 20 bases outside the gene matches. Germline assignment: CDR1 SGHAT and CDR2 FQNNGV.